Following are 23 T cell receptor beta chains from one sample sequenced in a study of shared clonotypes between healthy human individuals. Libraries were prepared by immunoSEQ multiplex PCR; TCRdb keeps only in-frame clonotypes and omits some of them. Of over 750,000 clones listed, roughly 96% are singletons. It was CD45RO-negative cells, positively selected for CCR7, that made up naive CD8 cells, with terminally differentiated effector memory CD45RA+ cells excluded. Sequenced input: naive CD8+ T cells sorted from blood. All receptors derive from a man aged 25 to 40 in good health.

The rearrangement links TRBV29-1 to TRBJ2-7, with 11 bases matching TRBD2. CDR1 SQVTM and CDR2 ANQGSEA come from the germline V gene. V lost 6 bases and J lost 5; bases outside the gene matches: 6. The CDR3 runs 13 residues. CDR3 sequence reads: CSVGLAGQHEQYF. For the CDR3, the DNA is TGCAGCGTCGGACTAGCGGGTCAACACGAGCAGTACTTC.

The chain recombines TRBV11-2 with TRBJ2-7; D call uncertain. Looked up from germline, CDR1 is SGHAT and CDR2 is FQNNGV. The V end was cut by 3 bases, the J end by 3 bases, with 12 bases between. The CDR3 runs to 14 residues. As DNA, the CDR3 is TGTGCCAGCAGCTTGGTTGACGGAAACTACGAGCAGTACTTC. Its protein product is CASSLVDGNYEQYF.

This clone was recorded only once. This chain connects TRBV4-1 to TRBJ2-3; D unresolved. The V and J ends lost 2 bases and 2 bases respectively, with 17 bases between them. The germline V gene has CDR1 MGHRA and CDR2 YSYEKL. The CDR3 has 17 amino acids. The CDR3 DNA follows: TGCGCCAGCAGCCAATTTTATCCCCCCCGACACACAGATACGCAGTATTTT. It yields the protein CASSQFYPPRHTDTQYF.

The V and J genes are TRBV14 and TRBJ1-1; D unclear. Germline V gene data show CDR1 as SGHDN and CDR2 as FVKESK. The CDR3 is 14 amino acids. V lost 0 bases to trimming and J lost 1 base, with 6 bases between them. The DNA for the CDR3 is TGTGCCAGCAGCCAAGACTGGAAGAACACTGAAGCTTTCTTT. Translated, it gives CASSQDWKNTEAFF.

CDR3 in DNA: TGCGCCAGCAGCCAAGATGTCCAGCTAGGGTCCTACGAGCAGTACTTC. Its translation: CASSQDVQLGSYEQYF. The V call is TRBV4-1, the J call TRBJ2-7, with no clear D. CDR1 is MGHRA, CDR2 YSYEKL, per germline. V was clipped by 0 bases and J by 1 base, with 13 bases between them. The CDR3 loop spans 16 amino acids.

The chain recombines TRBV28 with TRBJ2-1; 8 bases map to TRBD2. V dropped 5 bases and J dropped 7; count of bases not matched to a gene: 7. Germline V lookup: CDR1 MDHEN, CDR2 SYDVKM. The CDR3 runs 14 residues. This CDR3 is CASSTPRGGNEQFF. The CDR3 DNA is TGTGCCAGCAGTACCCCCCGGGGGGGGAATGAGCAGTTCTTC.

V usage is TRBV14 and J usage is TRBJ1-2; perhaps TRBD1 as D (5 bases). V lost 0 bases and J lost 0, with 11 bases in between. Germline V gene sequence: CDR1 SGHDN, CDR2 FVKESK. The CDR3 covers 16 residues. CDR3: CASSQDRRGPNYGYTF. The DNA for the CDR3 is TGTGCCAGCAGCCAAGATAGAAGGGGCCCTAACTATGGCTACACCTTC.

This clone appeared once. As DNA, the CDR3 is TGTGCCAGCAGCTTAGCGGGTTTCGGGGATACGCAGTATTTT. Its translation: CASSLAGFGDTQYF. The chain uses TRBV11-2 and TRBJ2-3, with D unresolved. Germline CDR1 and CDR2: SGHAT and FQNNGV. This CDR3 comprises 14 residues. V lost 1 base and J lost 6, with 11 bases in between.

The V call is TRBV19, the J call TRBJ1-1, with TRBD1 as a possible D gene (6 bases). Germline V lookup: CDR1 LNHDA, CDR2 SQIVND (reference sequence). Trimming took 6 bases from V and 3 from J, leaving 17 bases between them. The CDR3 sequence is 15 residues long. CDR3 in DNA: TGTGCCAGTAGAAAATGGACAGCGGCGGACACTGAAGCTTTCTTT. Translated, it gives CASRKWTAADTEAFF. Full variable domain (outside the CDR3, taken from reference TRBV19 and TRBJ1-1): DGGITQSPKYLFRKEGQNVTLSCEQNLNHDAMYWYRQDPGQGLRLIYYSQIVNDFQKGDIAEGYSVSREKKESFPLTVTSAQKNPTAFYLCASRKWTAADTEAFFGQGTRLTVV.

This clone appeared a single time. Distinct nucleotide sequences in the sample also encode this CDR3. The rearrangement uses TRBV28 and TRBJ2-7; tentative D call: TRBD1 (6 bases). CDR3 length equals 14 residues. The V gene lost 3 bases and the J gene lost 3 bases, with 12 bases spanning the gap. Germline V gene lookup returns CDR1 MDHEN and CDR2 SYDVKM. CDR3 coding DNA: TGTGCCAGCAGTTTCAGGGGCGGAAACTACGAGCAGTACTTC. This gives the protein CASSFRGGNYEQYF.

The chain carries TRBV19 and TRBJ1-5, with D hard to call. The CDR3 sequence is 12 residues long. V lost 5 bases to trimming and J lost 6 bases, with 8 bases between them. The germline V gene encodes CDR1 LNHDA and CDR2 SQIVND (reference sequence). As DNA, the CDR3 is TGTGCCAGTAGTTGGCCGGGTCAGCCCCAGCATTTT. It encodes CASSWPGQPQHF.

The chain carries TRBV4-3 and TRBJ2-7; 11 nucleotides match TRBD2. The CDR3 runs 17 residues. Germline V gene sequence: CDR1 LGHNA, CDR2 YSLEER. The V gene end was trimmed by 0 bases and the J gene end by 1 base; junction bases not matched to a gene: 5. DNA for the CDR3: TGCGCCAGCAGCCAAGATTACGCTAGCGGGAGGTCCTACGAGCAGTACTTC. It translates to CASSQDYASGRSYEQYF.

This clone appeared once. The V call is TRBV25-1, the J call TRBJ1-1; possibly TRBD1 for D (5 bases). This CDR3 has 13 residues. V lost 7 bases, J lost 4 bases, and 13 bases lay in between. In germline, CDR1 is MGHDK, CDR2 SYGVNS. CDR3 bases: TGTGCCAGCACCCATGGGACCGTCACTGAAGCTTTCTTT. Protein: CASTHGTVTEAFF.

A single count supports this clone. The chain uses TRBV10-1 and TRBJ2-7, with no clear D. The V gene lost 6 bases and the J gene lost 2 bases, with 11 bases spanning the gap. Per the germline V gene, CDR1 is WNHNN and CDR2 is SYGVQD (reference sequence). The CDR3 runs 13 residues. DNA of the CDR3: TGCGCCAGCAGCTCGTCAGTTACCTACGAGCAGTACTTC. The encoded protein is CASSSSVTYEQYF.

The chain joins TRBV13 to TRBJ2-1; 11 bases map to TRBD2. V was clipped by 0 bases and J by 7 bases; unmatched bases: 20. The CDR3 is 21 amino acids. CDR1 PRHDT and CDR2 FYEKMQ come from the germline V gene (reference sequence). CDR3 bases: TGTGCCAGCAGCTTAGGGAAAGAGAGGCTAGCGGGAGGCGGAATTGGGAATGAGCAGTTCTTC. This sequence encodes CASSLGKERLAGGGIGNEQFF.

The V call is TRBV6-6, the J call TRBJ1-4; D gene ambiguous. The CDR3 contains 16 residues. From germline, CDR1 is MNHNY and CDR2 SVGAGI (reference sequence). V lost 6 bases and J lost 3, with 17 bases in between. Written as DNA, the CDR3 is TGTGCCAGCAGCTGGGCTATCGGGCCCCCTAATGAAAAACTGTTTTTT. It is translated as CASSWAIGPPNEKLFF.

The genes are TRBV28 and TRBJ2-1; possible D gene TRBD2, 6 bases. Trimming shortened V by 2 bases and J by 14 bases, and 16 bases separated the two germline ends. Per the germline V gene, CDR1 is MDHEN and CDR2 is SYDVKM. The CDR3 has 13 amino acids. The DNA of the CDR3 is TGTGCCAGCAGTTTAGGGCCCCTTGCTAGCGAGTTCTTC. This encodes CASSLGPLASEFF. Combining the CDR3 with reference TRBV28 and TRBJ2-1 gives the whole variable domain DVKVTQSSRYLVKRTGEKVFLECVQDMDHENMFWYRQDPGLGLRLIYFSYDVKMKEKGDIPEGYSVSREKKERFSLILESASTNQTSMYLCASSLGPLASEFFGPGTRLTVL.

About this clone itself: The same CDR3 also results from other DNA sequences found in this sample. The rearrangement uses TRBV7-9 and TRBJ2-7; 9 positions match TRBD2. This CDR3 is built from 15 residues. V lost 3 bases to trimming and J lost 0 bases; unmatched junction nucleotides: 3. Germline loops: CDR1 SEHNR, CDR2 FQNEAQ (reference sequence). The CDR3 sequence: CASSFAGGSSYEQYF. DNA of the CDR3: TGTGCCAGCAGCTTCGCGGGAGGGAGCTCCTACGAGCAGTACTTC.

In its sample, this clone was seen once. The V gene is TRBV10-2, the J gene TRBJ2-1; D uncertain. This CDR3 has 14 amino acids. CDR1 and CDR2 (germline): WSHSY, SAAADI. V lost 1 base and J 0 bases, leaving 4 bases between the germline ends. CDR3 sequence (DNA): TGCGCCAGCAGTGAGTTGAGCTCCTACAATGAGCAGTTCTTC. Translation: CASSELSSYNEQFF.

The rearrangement uses TRBV6-1 and TRBJ1-1; D might be TRBD1 (5 bases). Germline V gene sequence: CDR1 MNHNS, CDR2 SASEGT. Trimming cost V 8 bases and J 0 bases, with 10 bases left between them. The CDR3 sequence is 13 residues long. CDR3 nucleotides: TGTGCCAGCCCGGGACGCATGAACACTGAAGCTTTCTTT. Amino acid sequence: CASPGRMNTEAFF.

In this sample, this clone turned up a few times. CDR3 sequence: CASSYALTGGTDTQYF. The CDR3 nucleotides are TGTGCCAGCAGTTACGCGCTAACAGGGGGCACAGATACGCAGTATTTT. The chain carries TRBV6-5 and TRBJ2-3; 7 bases agree with TRBD1. The CDR3 contains 16 residues. The germline gives CDR1 MNHEY, CDR2 SVGAGI. With V trimmed by 2 bases and J by 1 base, 6 bases remained unmatched.

The rearrangement uses TRBV28 and TRBJ2-3; no firm D call. Germline CDR1 reads MDHEN; CDR2 reads SYDVKM. The CDR3 sequence is 19 residues long. V dropped 6 bases and J dropped 1 base, with 26 bases sitting between them. CDR3 nucleotide sequence: TGTGCCAGCAGCCAATTAAGGGAAAGATCCGGGCTCCGCACAGATACGCAGTATTTT. This translates into CASSQLRERSGLRTDTQYF.

The V call is TRBV10-3, the J call TRBJ2-7, with D uncertain. CDR3 size: 21 residues. V dropped 5 bases and J dropped 0 bases, with 32 bases sitting between them. Germline V gene data show CDR1 as ENHRY and CDR2 as SYGVKD. CDR3 sequence: CAISFTTPGDSLPPSSYEQYF. The CDR3 DNA is TGTGCCATCAGTTTTACAACTCCCGGCGACTCACTCCCCCCGAGCTCCTACGAGCAGTACTTC.